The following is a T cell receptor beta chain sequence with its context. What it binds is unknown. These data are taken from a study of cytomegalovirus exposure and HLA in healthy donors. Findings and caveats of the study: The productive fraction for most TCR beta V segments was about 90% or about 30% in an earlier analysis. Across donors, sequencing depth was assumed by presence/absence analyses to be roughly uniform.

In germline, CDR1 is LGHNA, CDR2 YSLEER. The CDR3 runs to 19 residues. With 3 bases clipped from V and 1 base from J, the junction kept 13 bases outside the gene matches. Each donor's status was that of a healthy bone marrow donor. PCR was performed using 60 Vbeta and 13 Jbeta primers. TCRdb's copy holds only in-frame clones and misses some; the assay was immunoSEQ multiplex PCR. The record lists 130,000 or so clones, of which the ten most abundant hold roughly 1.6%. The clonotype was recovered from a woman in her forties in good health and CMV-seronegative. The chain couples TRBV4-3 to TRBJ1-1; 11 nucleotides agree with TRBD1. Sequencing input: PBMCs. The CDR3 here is CASSQDLPGQGGRNTEAFF. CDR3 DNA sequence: TGCGCCAGCAGCCAGGACTTACCGGGACAGGGGGGTAGGAACACTGAAGCTTTCTTT.